A single TCR beta chain is shown here with its context. This clone was seen only once. Its antigen is still unknown. One base away there is no much larger clone; base qualities are not given. This specimen belongs to a study of cytomegalovirus exposure and HLA in healthy donors listed by TCRdb under 2017. For the wider study: A later analysis indicated that the 120 validation repertoires were generated on the platform also employed for the roughly 720 repertoires of the first cohort. Besides the first cohort of approximately 670 subjects, a separate validation cohort made up of some 110 different subjects was used. The aim of the study was to test whether cataloging public T cell receptors could identify signatures of past pathogen exposure. The study combined high-throughput TCR immunosequencing, statistical association of individual TCRs with disease status, and machine learning to predict cytomegalovirus infection status. Results the study describes overall, beyond this receptor: The authors suggested that the approach could potentially be generalized to other disease states and immunological phenotypes. A total of some 180 TCR beta chains were listed by the study as associated with cytomegalovirus. Cytomegalovirus status was reported to be diagnosed by the classifier with high specificity and sensitivity in both the original and validation cohorts. Most TCR sequences were observed very rarely across donors, whereas some public TCRs were present in many individuals. A later analysis lacked HLA typing for the validation cohort, so it scored co-occurrence in that cohort across all 120 repertoires. In vitro tests confirmed that a few of the cytomegalovirus-associated TCR beta chains recognize cytomegalovirus antigens. A later analysis found that TCRs clustered in the first cohort also tended to co-occur in the 95 to 150 validation repertoires, with 90% to 95% of cluster scores above 0.

The library relied on the immunoSEQ multiplex PCR assay. As for the original processing: A statistical classification framework was built to diagnose cytomegalovirus status from the catalog of TCR beta chain sequences. The source is immuneACCESS, and TCRdb retained only in-frame sequences with V and J called. Part of the clones is not carried over; for the studies checked, unresolved V genes explain less than half of this, and the remainder is unexplained. V, J and clone size were drawn from that table, and D and trimming were deduced from the DNA. This sample gives about 140,000 clones in total; approximately 90% of them show up just once. 0.6% to 0.8% of the sample is held by the ten biggest clonotypes. From a lookup of the germline V gene (reference sequence), CDR1 and CDR2 are MNHEY and SMNVEV. The CDR3 measures 13 amino acids from cysteine to phenylalanine. Just CDR3 DNA is preserved here, 39 bases in frame from base 1. V sheds 6 bases and J sheds 1 base, leaving 9 bases between their ends.

Separate from the approximately 670-subject first cohort, the validation cohort of roughly 130 subjects was the group to which the donors belonged. The V and J genes are TRBV27 and TRBJ1-1, with the D gene call left open. Sequenced input: PBMCs. This receptor was taken from a man between 18 and 29 years old in good health and CMV-seronegative. The CDR3: CASSPDWNTEAFF. The sequence in DNA is TGTGCCAGCAGCCCGGACTGGAACACTGAAGCTTTCTTT.